In its sample, the clone carrying this T cell receptor (beta chain) was seen a few times. The antigen remains undetermined. Sequencing libraries made from TCR beta cDNA carried unique molecular identifiers. TCRdb re-called the PCR reads with MiXCR, one entry per CDR3 protein. The top ten clones hold roughly 3.4% of a sample with about 210,000 distinct CDR3 sequences, 25% to 30% of them seen once. This specimen comes from a study of post-analysis software for immune sequencing data. Study-wide results and limits: Significantly lower normalized Chao1 diversity was seen in multiple sclerosis patients than in controls.

What was sequenced was blood. This clonotype was obtained from a girl aged 2-17 years with multiple sclerosis.

CDR3 in amino acids: CSVVPGAGLIYEQYF. The CDR3 DNA is TGCAGCGTGGTCCCCGGGGCAGGGTTGATCTATGAGCAGTACTTC. The chain combines TRBV29-1 with TRBJ2-7; D assignment may be TRBD1 or TRBD2 (5 bases each). The CDR3 runs to 15 residues. Looked up from germline, CDR1 is SQVTM and CDR2 is ANQGSEA. V was trimmed by 6 bases and J by 7 bases, leaving 25 bases between them.